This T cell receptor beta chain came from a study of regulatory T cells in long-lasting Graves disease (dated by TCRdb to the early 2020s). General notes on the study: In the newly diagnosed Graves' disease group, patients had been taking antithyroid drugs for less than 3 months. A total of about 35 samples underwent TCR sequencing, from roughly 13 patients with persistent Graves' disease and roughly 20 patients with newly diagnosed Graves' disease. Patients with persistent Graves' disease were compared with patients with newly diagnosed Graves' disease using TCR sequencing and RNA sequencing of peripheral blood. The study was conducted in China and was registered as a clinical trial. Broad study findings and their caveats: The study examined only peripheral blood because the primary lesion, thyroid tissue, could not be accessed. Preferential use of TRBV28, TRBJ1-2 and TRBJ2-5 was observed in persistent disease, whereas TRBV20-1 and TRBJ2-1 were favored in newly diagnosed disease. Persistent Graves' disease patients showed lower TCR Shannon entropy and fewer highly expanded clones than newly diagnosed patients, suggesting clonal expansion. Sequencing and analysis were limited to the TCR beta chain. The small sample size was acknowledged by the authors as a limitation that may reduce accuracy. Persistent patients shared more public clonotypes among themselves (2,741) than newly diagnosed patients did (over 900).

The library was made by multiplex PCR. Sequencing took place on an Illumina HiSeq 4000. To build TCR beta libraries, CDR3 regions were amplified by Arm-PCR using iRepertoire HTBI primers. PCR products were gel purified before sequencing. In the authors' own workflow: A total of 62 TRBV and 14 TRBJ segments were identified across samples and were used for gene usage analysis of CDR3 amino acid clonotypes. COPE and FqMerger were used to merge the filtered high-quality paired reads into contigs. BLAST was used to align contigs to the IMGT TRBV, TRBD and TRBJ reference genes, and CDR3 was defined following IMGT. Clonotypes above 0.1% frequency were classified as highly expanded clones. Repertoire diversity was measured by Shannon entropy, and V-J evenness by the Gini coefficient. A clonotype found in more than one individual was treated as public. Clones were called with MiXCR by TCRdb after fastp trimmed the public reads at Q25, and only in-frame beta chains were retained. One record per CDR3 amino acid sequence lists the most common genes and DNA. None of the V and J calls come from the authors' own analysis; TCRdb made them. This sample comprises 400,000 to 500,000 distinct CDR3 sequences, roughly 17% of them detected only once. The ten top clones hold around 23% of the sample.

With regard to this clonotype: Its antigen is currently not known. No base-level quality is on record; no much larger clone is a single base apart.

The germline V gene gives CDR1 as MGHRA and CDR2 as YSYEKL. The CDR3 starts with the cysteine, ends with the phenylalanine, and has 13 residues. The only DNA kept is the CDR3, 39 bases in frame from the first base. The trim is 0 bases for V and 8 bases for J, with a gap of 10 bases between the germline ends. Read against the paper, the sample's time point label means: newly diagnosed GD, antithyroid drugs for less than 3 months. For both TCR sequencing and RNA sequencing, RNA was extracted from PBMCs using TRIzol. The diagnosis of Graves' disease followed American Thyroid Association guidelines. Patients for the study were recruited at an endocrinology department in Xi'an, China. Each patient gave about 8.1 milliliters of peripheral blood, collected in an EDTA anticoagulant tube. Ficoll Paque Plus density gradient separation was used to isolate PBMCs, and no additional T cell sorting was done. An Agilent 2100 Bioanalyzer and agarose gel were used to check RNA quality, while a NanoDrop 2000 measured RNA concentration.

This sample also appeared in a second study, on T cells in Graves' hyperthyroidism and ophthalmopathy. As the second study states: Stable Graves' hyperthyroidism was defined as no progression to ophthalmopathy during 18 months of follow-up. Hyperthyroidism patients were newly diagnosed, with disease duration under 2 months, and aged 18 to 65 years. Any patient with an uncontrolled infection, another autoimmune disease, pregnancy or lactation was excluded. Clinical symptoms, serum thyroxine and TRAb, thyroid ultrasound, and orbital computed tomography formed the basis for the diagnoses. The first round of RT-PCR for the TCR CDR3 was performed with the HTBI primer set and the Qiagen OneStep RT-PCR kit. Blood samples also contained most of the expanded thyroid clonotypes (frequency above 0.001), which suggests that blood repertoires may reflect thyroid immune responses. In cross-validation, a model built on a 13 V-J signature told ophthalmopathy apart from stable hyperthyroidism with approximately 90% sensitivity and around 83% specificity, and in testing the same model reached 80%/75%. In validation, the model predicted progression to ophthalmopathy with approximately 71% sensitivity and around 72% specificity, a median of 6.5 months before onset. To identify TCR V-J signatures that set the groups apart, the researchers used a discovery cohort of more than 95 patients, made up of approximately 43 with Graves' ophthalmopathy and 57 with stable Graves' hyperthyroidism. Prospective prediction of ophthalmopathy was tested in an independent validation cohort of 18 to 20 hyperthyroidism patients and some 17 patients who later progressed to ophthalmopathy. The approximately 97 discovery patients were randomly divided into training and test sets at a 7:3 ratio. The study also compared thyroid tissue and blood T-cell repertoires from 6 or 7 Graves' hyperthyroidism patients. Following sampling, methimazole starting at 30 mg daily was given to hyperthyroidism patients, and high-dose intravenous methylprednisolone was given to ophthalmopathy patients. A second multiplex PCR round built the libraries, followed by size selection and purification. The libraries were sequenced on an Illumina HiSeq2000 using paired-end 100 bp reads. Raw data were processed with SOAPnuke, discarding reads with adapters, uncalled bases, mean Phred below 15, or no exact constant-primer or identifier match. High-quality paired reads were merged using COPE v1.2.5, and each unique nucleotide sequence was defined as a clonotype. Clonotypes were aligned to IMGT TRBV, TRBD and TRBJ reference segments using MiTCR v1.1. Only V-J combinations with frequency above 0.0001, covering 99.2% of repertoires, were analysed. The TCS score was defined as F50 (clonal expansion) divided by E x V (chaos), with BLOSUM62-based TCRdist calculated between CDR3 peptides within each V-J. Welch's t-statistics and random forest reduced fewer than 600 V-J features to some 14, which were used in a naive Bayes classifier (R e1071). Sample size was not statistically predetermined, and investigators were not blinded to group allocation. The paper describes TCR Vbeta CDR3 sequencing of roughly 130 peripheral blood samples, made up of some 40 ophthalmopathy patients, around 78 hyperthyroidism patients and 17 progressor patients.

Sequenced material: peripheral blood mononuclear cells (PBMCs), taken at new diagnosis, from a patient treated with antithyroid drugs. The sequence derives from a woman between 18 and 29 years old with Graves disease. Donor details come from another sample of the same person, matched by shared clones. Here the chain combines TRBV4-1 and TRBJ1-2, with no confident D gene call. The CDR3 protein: CASSQEMREGYTF. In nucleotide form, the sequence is TGCGCCAGCAGCCAAGAGATGCGGGAAGGCTACACCTTC.